This passage covers 10 T cell receptor beta chains from one sample sequenced in a study of PD-1 blockade in classical Hodgkin lymphoma. Sequenced by immunoSEQ multiplex PCR; TCRdb stores in-frame clones only, minus some. The sample lists tens of thousands of clones, just over 70% occurring once. Each of the patients experienced relapse following autologous stem cell transplantation, and their brentuximab vedotin exposure differed. Sequenced material: peripheral blood mononuclear cells (PBMCs), taken before the second cycle of nivolumab. The receptors shown here come from a human donor with classical Hodgkin lymphoma.

This chain uses TRBV2 with TRBJ1-4; maybe TRBD1 (5 bases). Germline V CDR1 and CDR2: SNHLY, FYNNEI. V was pared by 5 bases and J by 14 bases, with 15 bases between. The CDR3 loop spans 12 amino acids. CDR3 DNA: TGTGCCAGCAGTCTCCCCGGGGGAACTCTGTTTTTT. Protein: CASSLPGGTLFF.

The CDR3: CASSFFGGANTEAFF. The DNA of the CDR3 is TGTGCCAGCAGCTTTTTCGGAGGGGCGAACACTGAAGCTTTCTTT. The chain uses TRBV7-8 and TRBJ1-1; the D gene is possibly TRBD1 (5 bases). Germline-derived CDR1 and CDR2 are SGHVS and FQNEAQ. V shed 3 bases and J shed 1 base, with 12 bases lying between them. The CDR3 sequence is 15 residues long.

The chain couples TRBV14 to TRBJ1-2, with TRBD1 as a possible D gene (6 bases). Trimming removed 0 bases from V and 14 bases from J, with 22 bases in between. Per germline, CDR1 SGHDN and CDR2 FVKESK. This CDR3 has 15 amino acids. CDR3 nucleotides: TGTGCCAGCAGCCAAGATCCGGGACACCAATCTGGGAGGACCTTC. Translated: CASSQDPGHQSGRTF.

The V and J genes are TRBV19 and TRBJ2-7, with 12 bases identical to TRBD2. CDR1 is LNHDA and CDR2 is SQIVND in the germline V gene (reference sequence). This CDR3 has 14 amino acids. V was clipped by 3 bases and J by 4 bases; unmatched bases: 1. The CDR3 DNA sequence: TGTGCCAGTAGTATGACTAGCGGGAGTTACGAGCAGTACTTC. Its translation is CASSMTSGSYEQYF.

The table lists this clone with a few counts. In DNA, the CDR3 is TGTGCCACCAGCAGAGTGGCAGTCGAACAGCCCCAGCATTTT. Translated: CATSRVAVEQPQHF. This chain uses TRBV15 with TRBJ1-5; D is uncertain. V was clipped by 1 base and J by 7 bases, with 11 bases between them. This CDR3 has 14 residues. Germline CDR1 LNHNV, CDR2 YYDKDF (reference sequence).

J is TRBJ1-5 and V is TRBV30; D uncertain. The germline V gene encodes CDR1 GTSNPN and CDR2 SVGIG (reference sequence). This CDR3 has 15 amino acids. The V end lost 1 base, the J end lost 1 base, and 11 bases lay between the germline ends. The CDR3 coding sequence is TGTGCCTGGAGTGCCCAAAGCGCAAGCAATCAGCCCCAGCATTTT. Its translation is CAWSAQSASNQPQHF.

This clone was seen a handful of times. The chain carries TRBV5-1 and TRBJ1-1; D gene ambiguous. Germline V gene data show CDR1 as SGHRS and CDR2 as YFSETQ. The V gene lost 4 bases and the J gene lost 0 bases, with 7 bases spanning the gap. The CDR3 loop spans 13 amino acids. CDR3 bases: TGCGCCAGCAGCGTCTCTATGAACACTGAAGCTTTCTTT. Translated: CASSVSMNTEAFF.

This chain connects TRBV28 to TRBJ2-2; D is unclear. Trimming took 2 bases from V and 5 from J, leaving 6 bases between them. Germline CDR1 reads MDHEN; CDR2 reads SYDVKM. The CDR3 runs 13 residues. CDR3 in amino acids: CASSLPETGELFF. CDR3 DNA: TGTGCCAGCAGTTTACCGGAGACCGGGGAGCTGTTTTTT.

This chain joins TRBV9 and TRBJ2-5; 7 bases are shared with TRBD1. The germline CDR1 and CDR2 sequences are SGDLS and YYNGEE. The CDR3 contains 15 residues. Trimming removed 0 bases from V and 4 bases from J; junction bases left unmatched: 6. The chain's CDR3 is CASSVGNRGSETQYF. CDR3 coding DNA: TGTGCCAGCAGCGTAGGGAACAGGGGCTCAGAGACCCAGTACTTC.

This clone has a handful of counts. The V gene is TRBV7-2, the J gene TRBJ2-3; possible D gene TRBD2, 6 bases. The CDR3 has 16 residues. Trimming pared 6 bases from V and 3 bases from J, leaving 19 bases between. Germline loops: CDR1 SGHTA, CDR2 FQGNSA. The CDR3 region is CASSLIADPGTDTQYF. The CDR3 bases are TGTGCCAGCAGTCTTATAGCGGACCCAGGTACAGATACGCAGTATTTT.